The rows below give T cell receptor beta chains drawn from one sample of a study of CD8 T cells in ankylosing spondylitis. TCRdb independently ran MiXCR on the 5' RACE reads; one entry per CDR3 protein. The sample lists fewer than 180,000 distinct CDR3 sequences; around two fifths were seen once. Sequenced material: synovial fluid, either unsorted or a sorted T cell fraction (not recorded which). The origin of the receptors is a male donor with ankylosing spondylitis. CDR3s include the opening cysteine and the closing phenylalanine or tryptophan. A D gene is named only where the DNA matches it firmly. A row's size may be missing; if present it is once, few, many or a size class.

d_gene,v_gene,j_gene,abundance,CDR3aa,CDR3nt
TRBD1,TRBV28,TRBJ2-7,-,CASRKTGGHEQYF,TGTGCCAGCAGGAAGACAGGGGGTCACGAGCAGTACTTC
-,TRBV3-1,TRBJ1-5,-,CASSQDREGNQPQHF,TGTGCCAGCAGCCAAGACCGAGAGGGCAATCAGCCCCAGCATTTT
TRBD1,TRBV12-3/TRBV12-4,TRBJ2-7,many,CASSYGQADSYEQYF,TGTGCCAGCAGTTACGGACAGGCAGACTCCTACGAGCAGTACTTC
TRBD2,TRBV27,TRBJ2-7,-,CASSLRTSGFYEQYF,TGTGCCAGCAGTTTACGAACTAGCGGGTTCTACGAGCAGTACTTC
-,TRBV11-1,TRBJ2-1,-,CASSLVSSRCCPREQFF,TGTGCCAGCAGCTTAGTAAGTTCGAGGTGCTGCCCCCGAGAGCAGTTCTTC
-,TRBV4-1,TRBJ2-4,once,CASSQGRWEIAKNIQYF,TGCGCCAGCAGCCAAGGGCGGTGGGAAATAGCCAAAAACATTCAGTACTTC
-,TRBV7-9,TRBJ2-2,-,CASSPQDKNTGELFF,TGTGCCAGCAGCCCACAGGACAAAAACACCGGGGAGCTGTTTTTT
-,TRBV12-3/TRBV12-4,TRBJ2-3,few,CASSSTGDTQYF,TGTGCCAGCAGCTCGACCGGCGATACGCAGTATTTT
TRBD2,TRBV7-9,TRBJ2-5,-,CATADFASGQETQYF,TGTGCCACCGCGGATTTCGCTAGCGGACAAGAGACCCAGTACTTC
-,TRBV18,TRBJ2-1,few,CASSTWRGVIQRRYNEQFF,TGTGCCAGCTCAACCTGGCGGGGCGTTATACAGAGAAGATACAATGAGCAGTTCTTC
-,TRBV4-2,TRBJ1-2,-,CASSLGGRGDYGYTF,TGTGCCAGCAGCTTGGGTGGCAGGGGCGACTATGGCTACACCTTC
-,TRBV4-1,TRBJ2-4,few,CASSQAPRVAGKNIQYF,TGCGCCAGCAGCCAAGCTCCCCGGGTTGCGGGGAAAAACATTCAGTACTTC
-,TRBV23-1,TRBJ2-2,-,CASSQGGPNTGELFF,TGCGCCAGCAGTCAGGGCGGACCGAACACCGGGGAGCTGTTTTTT
-,TRBV15,TRBJ2-1,-,CATSRDWSADFNEQFF,TGTGCCACCAGCAGAGATTGGTCAGCGGATTTCAATGAGCAGTTCTTC
-,TRBV6-1,TRBJ1-1,few,CASRPDREYLNTEAFF,TGTGCCAGCAGGCCGGACAGAGAGTACCTGAACACTGAAGCTTTCTTT
-,TRBV4-1,TRBJ1-2,many,CASSQETYPHYGYTF,TGCGCCAGCAGCCAAGAAACATACCCCCACTATGGCTACACCTTC
TRBD2,TRBV10-3,TRBJ2-1,-,CAISVRREGPNNEQFF,TGTGCCATCAGTGTTAGACGGGAGGGCCCAAACAATGAGCAGTTCTTC
-,TRBV7-3,TRBJ1-1,-,CASSREQGGNTEAFF,TGTGCCAGCAGCCGTGAACAGGGAGGTAACACTGAAGCTTTCTTT
-,TRBV11-3,TRBJ2-7,-,CASSHAQATSSYEQYF,TGTGCCAGCAGCCACGCACAGGCGACCAGCTCCTACGAGCAGTACTTC
-,TRBV6-2/TRBV6-3,TRBJ1-5,-,CASRSNRVGNQPQHF,TGTGCCAGCCGATCTAACAGGGTCGGCAATCAGCCCCAGCATTTT
TRBD1,TRBV28,TRBJ1-5,-,CASSPPGQGYQPQHF,TGTGCCAGCAGTCCGCCCGGACAGGGGTATCAGCCCCAGCATTTT
-,TRBV6-2/TRBV6-3,TRBJ2-7,-,CASSILQGIYEQYF,TGTGCCAGCAGTATTCTTCAGGGGATCTACGAGCAGTACTTC
-,TRBV7-6,TRBJ2-3,-,CASSAPRGVNIDTQYF,TGTGCCAGCAGCGCCCCTCGGGGCGTGAATATAGATACGCAGTATTTT
TRBD1,TRBV4-1,TRBJ1-2,few,CASSRSRQGPYGYTF,TGCGCCAGCAGCCGAAGCCGACAGGGCCCCTATGGCTACACCTTC
-,TRBV11-2,TRBJ2-1,many,CASSMPAYNEQFF,TGTGCCAGCAGCATGCCCGCCTACAATGAGCAGTTCTTC
-,TRBV10-3,TRBJ2-1,few,CAISEAIREQFF,TGTGCCATCAGTGAAGCAATTCGTGAGCAGTTCTTC
TRBD1,TRBV11-2,TRBJ1-1,-,CASSLRAGGPRAATEAFF,TGTGCCAGCAGCTTGAGGGCAGGGGGACCCCGGGCCGCCACTGAAGCTTTCTTT
TRBD2,TRBV12-3/TRBV12-4,TRBJ2-1,-,CASSPTAGVGNEQFF,TGTGCCAGCAGTCCAACAGCGGGAGTAGGGAATGAGCAGTTCTTC
-,TRBV7-9,TRBJ2-3,few,CASSPSPGFDTQYF,TGTGCCAGCAGCCCCTCCCCGGGTTTCGATACGCAGTATTTT
TRBD2,TRBV7-3,TRBJ2-1,medium-sized,CASSPTSGPYNEQFF,TGTGCCAGCAGCCCTACTAGCGGGCCATACAATGAGCAGTTCTTC
-,TRBV4-1,TRBJ1-2,-,CASSQEGFGILYGYTF,TGCGCCAGCAGCCAGGAGGGGTTCGGAATTTTGTATGGCTACACCTTC
TRBD2,TRBV19,TRBJ2-7,-,CASSARDSGSYEQYF,TGTGCCAGTAGTGCGCGGGATAGCGGGAGTTACGAGCAGTACTTC
TRBD1,TRBV5-1,TRBJ1-2,-,CASSYRDRPPYGYTF,TGCGCCAGCAGCTACCGGGACAGGCCCCCTTATGGCTACACCTTC
TRBD2,TRBV12-3/TRBV12-4,TRBJ2-7,-,CASSLTSILSYEQYF,TGTGCCAGCAGTCTGACTAGCATTCTCTCCTACGAGCAGTACTTC
-,TRBV4-1,TRBJ2-1,-,CASSQVWQALEQFF,TGCGCCAGCAGCCAGGTCTGGCAGGCGCTTGAGCAGTTCTTC
-,TRBV5-1,TRBJ2-7,few,CASSPAGQLYEQYF,TGCGCCAGCAGCCCCGCGGGACAGCTCTACGAGCAGTACTTC
-,TRBV12-3/TRBV12-4,TRBJ2-7,-,CASSWDNSYEQYF,TGTGCCAGCAGCTGGGACAACTCCTACGAGCAGTACTTC
TRBD2,TRBV28,TRBJ2-3,many,CASRPTRAGGTDTQYF,TGTGCCAGCAGACCTACTCGAGCGGGAGGCACAGATACGCAGTATTTT
TRBD2,TRBV13,TRBJ2-5,-,CASSLVGAGDQETQYF,TGTGCCAGCAGCTTAGTAGGTGCGGGGGACCAAGAGACCCAGTACTTC
TRBD1,TRBV4-1,TRBJ1-5,-,CASSPLGTGIQPQHF,TGCGCCAGCAGCCCTCTTGGGACAGGGATTCAGCCCCAGCATTTT
-,TRBV5-6,TRBJ2-7,few,CASSFVTDWREIEEQYF,TGTGCCAGCAGCTTTGTTACAGACTGGCGGGAAATCGAAGAGCAGTACTTC
-,TRBV4-1,TRBJ2-2,few,CASSPYRPSTGELFF,TGCGCCAGCAGCCCCTACCGTCCAAGCACCGGGGAGCTGTTTTTT
-,TRBV20-1,TRBJ2-1,many,CSARDREVPYNEQFF,TGCAGTGCTAGAGATAGGGAGGTTCCCTACAATGAGCAGTTCTTC
-,TRBV20-1,TRBJ2-1,few,CSARGFLASSYNEQFF,TGCAGTGCTAGAGGGTTTCTCGCCAGCTCCTACAATGAGCAGTTCTTC
-,TRBV5-1,TRBJ2-7,-,CASSPLGSWRQDTYEQYF,TGCGCCAGCAGCCCATTGGGGTCTTGGAGACAGGATACCTACGAGCAGTACTTC
TRBD1,TRBV4-1,TRBJ1-1,many,CASSQGAGTENTEAFF,TGCGCCAGCAGCCAGGGGGCGGGGACAGAGAACACTGAAGCTTTCTTT
-,TRBV12-3/TRBV12-4,TRBJ2-3,few,CASSFFSRGTQYF,TGTGCCAGCAGTTTCTTCTCGAGGGGTACGCAGTATTTT
-,TRBV7-9,TRBJ2-6,-,CASSFSEAPSGANVLTF,TGTGCCAGCAGCTTTTCTGAGGCTCCCTCTGGGGCCAACGTCCTGACTTTC
-,TRBV5-1,TRBJ1-2,-,CASSLLPGHINYGYTF,TGCGCCAGCAGCCTACTCCCGGGACATATAAACTATGGCTACACCTTC
-,TRBV28,TRBJ2-1,-,CASSLRQGFTYNEQFF,TGTGCCAGCAGTTTGAGGCAGGGTTTCACCTACAATGAGCAGTTCTTC
TRBD1,TRBV4-1,TRBJ1-5,once,CASSQDRGAYGNQPQHF,TGCGCCAGCAGCCAAGACAGGGGGGCGTATGGCAATCAGCCCCAGCATTTT
-,TRBV7-2,TRBJ2-7,-,CASSPRGEGGIPYEQYF,TGTGCCAGCAGCCCCCGGGGTGAGGGGGGGATACCCTACGAGCAGTACTTC
-,TRBV27,TRBJ1-1,-,CASSPKRAFF,TGTGCCAGCAGTCCCAAGAGAGCTTTCTTT
-,TRBV10-3,TRBJ2-5,-,CAISESSQETQYF,TGTGCCATCAGTGAGTCGAGTCAAGAGACCCAGTACTTC
-,TRBV20-1,TRBJ1-6,few,CSGDDGLGSPLHF,TGCAGTGGTGATGACGGCTTAGGTTCACCCCTCCACTTT